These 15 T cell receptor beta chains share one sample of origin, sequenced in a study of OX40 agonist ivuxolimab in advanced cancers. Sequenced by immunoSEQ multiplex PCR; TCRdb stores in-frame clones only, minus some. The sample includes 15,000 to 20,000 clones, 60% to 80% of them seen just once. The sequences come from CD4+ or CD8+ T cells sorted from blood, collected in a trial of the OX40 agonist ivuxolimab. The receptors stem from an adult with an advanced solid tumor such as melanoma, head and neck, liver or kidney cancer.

The CDR3 loop is CASSNRGLTDTQYF. CDR3 nucleotides: TGTGCCAGCAGTAACAGGGGGCTCACAGATACGCAGTATTTT. The gene calls are TRBV28 and TRBJ2-3; 9 bases align to TRBD1. This CDR3 is built from 14 residues. The V segment lost 5 bases and the J segment 2 bases; nucleotides outside the gene matches: 2. From germline, CDR1 is MDHEN and CDR2 SYDVKM.

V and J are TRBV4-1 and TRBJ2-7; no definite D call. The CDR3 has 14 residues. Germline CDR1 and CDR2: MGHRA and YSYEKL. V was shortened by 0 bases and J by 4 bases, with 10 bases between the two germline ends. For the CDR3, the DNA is TGCGCCAGCAGCCAAGACGCAGGTCTTTACGAGCAGTACTTC. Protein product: CASSQDAGLYEQYF.

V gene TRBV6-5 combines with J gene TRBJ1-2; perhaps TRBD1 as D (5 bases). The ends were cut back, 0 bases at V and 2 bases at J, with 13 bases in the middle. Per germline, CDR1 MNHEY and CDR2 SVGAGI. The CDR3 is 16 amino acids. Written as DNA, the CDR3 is TGTGCCAGCAGTTACTCGGGGGACCGGAGCAACTATGGCTACACCTTC. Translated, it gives CASSYSGDRSNYGYTF.

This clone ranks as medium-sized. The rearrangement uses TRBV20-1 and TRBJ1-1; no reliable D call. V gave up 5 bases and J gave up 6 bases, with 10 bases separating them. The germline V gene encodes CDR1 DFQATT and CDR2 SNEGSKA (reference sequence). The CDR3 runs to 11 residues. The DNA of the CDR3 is TGCAGTGCTGGACCGGGTGCTGAAGCTTTCTTT. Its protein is CSAGPGAEAFF.

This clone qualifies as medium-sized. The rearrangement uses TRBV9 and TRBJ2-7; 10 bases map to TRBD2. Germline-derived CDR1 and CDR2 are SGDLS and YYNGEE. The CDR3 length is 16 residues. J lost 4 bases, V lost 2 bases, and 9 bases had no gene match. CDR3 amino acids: CASSVGGASGSYEQYF. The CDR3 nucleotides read TGTGCCAGCAGCGTCGGGGGGGCTAGCGGGAGTTACGAGCAGTACTTC.

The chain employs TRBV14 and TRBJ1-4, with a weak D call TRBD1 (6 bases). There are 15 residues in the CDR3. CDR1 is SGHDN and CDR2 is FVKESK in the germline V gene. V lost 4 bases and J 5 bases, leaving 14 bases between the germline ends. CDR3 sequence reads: CASSPNRAPNEKLFF. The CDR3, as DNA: TGTGCCAGCAGCCCGAACAGGGCCCCCAATGAAAAACTGTTTTTT.

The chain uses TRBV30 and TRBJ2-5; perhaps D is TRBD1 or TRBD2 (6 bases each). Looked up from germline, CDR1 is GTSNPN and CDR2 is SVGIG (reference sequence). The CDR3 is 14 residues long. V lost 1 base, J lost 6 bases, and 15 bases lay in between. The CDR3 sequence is CAWSGGAGRKTQYF. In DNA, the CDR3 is TGTGCCTGGAGTGGGGGGGCAGGGCGGAAGACCCAGTACTTC.

The chain's CDR3 is CASSRGVRADDEQFF. The CDR3 DNA is TGTGCCAGCAGTCGAGGGGTCAGGGCTGACGATGAGCAGTTCTTC. V usage is TRBV28 and J usage is TRBJ2-1; the D call may be TRBD1 or TRBD2 (5 bases each). Trimming shortened V by 5 bases and J by 8 bases, and 19 bases separated the two germline ends. This CDR3 spans 15 amino acids. Per germline, CDR1 MDHEN and CDR2 SYDVKM.

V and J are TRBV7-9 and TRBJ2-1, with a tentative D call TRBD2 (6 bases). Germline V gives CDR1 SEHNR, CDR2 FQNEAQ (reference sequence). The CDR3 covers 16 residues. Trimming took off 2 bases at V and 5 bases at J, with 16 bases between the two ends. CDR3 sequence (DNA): TGTGCCAGCAGCTTACTCCCCTGGCGGGGAGACAATGAGCAGTTCTTC. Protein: CASSLLPWRGDNEQFF.

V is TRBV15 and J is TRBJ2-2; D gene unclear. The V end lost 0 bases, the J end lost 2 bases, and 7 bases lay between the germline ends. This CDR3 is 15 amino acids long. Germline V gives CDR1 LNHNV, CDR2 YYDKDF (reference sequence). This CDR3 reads CATSRDRSNTGELFF. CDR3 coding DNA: TGTGCCACCAGCAGAGATCGTTCTAACACCGGGGAGCTGTTTTTT.

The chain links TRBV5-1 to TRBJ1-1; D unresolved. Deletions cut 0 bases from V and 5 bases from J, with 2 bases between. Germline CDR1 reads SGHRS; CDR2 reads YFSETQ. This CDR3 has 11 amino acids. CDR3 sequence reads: CASSLETEAFF. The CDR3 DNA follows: TGCGCCAGCAGCTTGGAGACTGAAGCTTTCTTT.

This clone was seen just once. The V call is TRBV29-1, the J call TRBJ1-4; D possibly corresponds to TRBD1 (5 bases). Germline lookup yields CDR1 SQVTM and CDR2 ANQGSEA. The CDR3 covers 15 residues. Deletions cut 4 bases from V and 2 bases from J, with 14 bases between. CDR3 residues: CSVGGRGATNEKLFF. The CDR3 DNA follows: TGCAGCGTTGGGGGACGGGGTGCTACTAATGAAAAACTGTTTTTT.

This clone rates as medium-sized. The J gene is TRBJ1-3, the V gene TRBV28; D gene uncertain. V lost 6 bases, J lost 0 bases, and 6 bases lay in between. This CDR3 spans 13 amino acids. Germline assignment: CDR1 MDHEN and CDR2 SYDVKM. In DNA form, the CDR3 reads TGTGCCAGCAGACAGTTCTCTGGAAACACCATATATTTT. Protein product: CASRQFSGNTIYF.

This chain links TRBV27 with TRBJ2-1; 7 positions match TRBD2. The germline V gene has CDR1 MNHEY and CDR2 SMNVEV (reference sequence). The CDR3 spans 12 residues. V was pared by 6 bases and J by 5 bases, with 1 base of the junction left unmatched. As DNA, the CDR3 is TGTGCCAGCAGGGGGGGGGACAATGAGCAGTTCTTC. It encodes CASRGGDNEQFF.

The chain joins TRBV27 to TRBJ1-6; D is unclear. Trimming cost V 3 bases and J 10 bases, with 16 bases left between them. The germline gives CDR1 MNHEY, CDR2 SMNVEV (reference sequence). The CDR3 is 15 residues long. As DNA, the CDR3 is TGTGCCAGCAGTTTTACGGCGGTCACGGGATCACCCCTCCACTTT. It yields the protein CASSFTAVTGSPLHF.